Below, 3 T cell receptor beta chains from the same sample are listed, as sequenced in a study of blood T cell repertoires in COVID-19. The repertoire was sequenced with immunoSEQ multiplex PCR; TCRdb's copy has only in-frame clones and lacks some. The table has 30,000 or so clones, roughly 85% seen once; the top ten hold approximately 3.7%. The specimen sequenced was peripheral blood. The receptor source for this set is a man aged 45-60 years with acute or convalescent COVID-19.

This clone was recorded once. The chain employs TRBV15 and TRBJ1-5; perhaps TRBD1 as D (5 bases). The CDR3 covers 16 residues. Germline V CDR1 and CDR2: LNHNV, YYDKDF (reference sequence). V was trimmed by 0 bases and J by 1 base, leaving 10 bases between them. This CDR3 reads CATSRDQGSSNQPQHF. The DNA of the CDR3 is TGTGCCACCAGCAGAGATCAGGGCTCAAGCAATCAGCCCCAGCATTTT.

This sequence joins TRBV6-1 and TRBJ1-6; 7 bases map to TRBD1. With V trimmed by 2 bases and J by 7 bases, 5 bases remained unmatched. Germline CDR1 reads MNHNS; CDR2 reads SASEGT. There are 15 residues in the CDR3. In DNA, the CDR3 is TGTGCCAGCAGTGAAAGGGGGCCCCTAAATTCACCCCTCCACTTT. Translation gives CASSERGPLNSPLHF.

The chain has TRBV28 and TRBJ2-2, with TRBD1 matching 7 bases. Germline V gene lookup returns CDR1 MDHEN and CDR2 SYDVKM. CDR3 length equals 15 residues. With 6 bases clipped from V and 1 base from J, the junction kept 5 bases outside the gene matches. CDR3 in amino acids: CASSVWTGNTGELFF. The CDR3 nucleotides are TGTGCCAGCAGCGTCTGGACAGGGAACACCGGGGAGCTGTTTTTT.